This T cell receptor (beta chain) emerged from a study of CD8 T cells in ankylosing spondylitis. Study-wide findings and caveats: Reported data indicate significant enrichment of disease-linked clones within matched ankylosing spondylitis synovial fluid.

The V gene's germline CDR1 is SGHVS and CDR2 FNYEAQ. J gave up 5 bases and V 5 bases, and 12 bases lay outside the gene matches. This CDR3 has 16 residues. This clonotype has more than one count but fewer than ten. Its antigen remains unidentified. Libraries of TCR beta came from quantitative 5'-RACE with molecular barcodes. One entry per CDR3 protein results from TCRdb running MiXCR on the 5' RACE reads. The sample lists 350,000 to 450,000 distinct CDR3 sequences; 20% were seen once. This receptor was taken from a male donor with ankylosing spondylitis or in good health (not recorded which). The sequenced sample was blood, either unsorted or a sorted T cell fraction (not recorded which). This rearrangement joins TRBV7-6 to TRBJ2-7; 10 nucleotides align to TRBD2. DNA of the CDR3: TGTGCCAGCAGCCAAAGGGTGCTAGCGGGGGTTGACGAGCAGTACTTC. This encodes CASSQRVLAGVDEQYF.